One and the same sample provided the 18 T cell receptor beta chains below, sequenced in a study of blood T cell repertoires in COVID-19 (dated by TCRdb to about 2020). The library was produced with the immunoSEQ multiplex PCR assay. Sourced from immuneACCESS, this table was stored by TCRdb with only in-frame sequences that have V and J called. A share of the clones is absent; for the studies checked, an unresolved V gene accounts for under half, and the remainder has no known explanation. For this sample there are over 600,000 clones; 70% to 90% appear just once. The ten largest clonotypes hold 0.2% to 0.3% of the sample. Sequenced: peripheral blood. These receptors were obtained from a woman under 30 with acute or convalescent COVID-19.

V usage is TRBV6-6 and J usage is TRBJ1-2, with D maybe TRBD1 (5 bases). V was clipped by 6 bases and J by 7 bases, with 15 bases between them. The CDR3 contains 13 residues. The germline V gene has CDR1 MNHNY and CDR2 SVGAGI (reference sequence). CDR3: CASRGLDLSGYTF. The CDR3 DNA is TGTGCCAGCAGGGGACTGGACCTCTCTGGCTACACCTTC.

This chain joins TRBV5-1 and TRBJ2-2; 7 bases are a match to TRBD1. Germline CDR1 is SGHRS and CDR2 is YFSETQ. V lost 0 bases to trimming and J lost 6 bases; unmatched junction nucleotides: 8. This CDR3 region has 16 residues. Here the CDR3 reads CASSLADRVTAGELFF. In DNA, the CDR3 is TGCGCCAGCAGCTTGGCCGACAGGGTGACCGCCGGGGAGCTGTTTTTT.

The rearrangement uses TRBV27 and TRBJ1-2; D gene ambiguous. The CDR3 sequence is 11 residues long. The germline gives CDR1 MNHEY, CDR2 SMNVEV (reference sequence). Trimming cost V 6 bases and J 8 bases, with 10 bases left between them. The CDR3 region is CASRTAGGYTF. The CDR3 DNA sequence: TGTGCCAGCAGAACAGCGGGAGGCTACACCTTC.

The chain is built from TRBV4-3 and TRBJ1-1; D gene uncertain. This CDR3 comprises 15 residues. In germline, CDR1 is LGHNA, CDR2 YSLEER. Trimming removed 1 base at V and 5 bases at J, with 14 bases between. The CDR3 is CASSQGSWATTEAFF. CDR3 sequence (DNA): TGCGCCAGCAGCCAAGGCTCATGGGCGACAACTGAAGCTTTCTTT.

The chain couples TRBV9 to TRBJ2-3; D is possibly TRBD2 (5 bases). From germline, CDR1 is SGDLS and CDR2 YYNGEE. This CDR3 is built from 16 residues. Trimming removed 0 bases from V and 1 base from J, with 12 bases in between. The CDR3 loop reads CASSVAPGRGTDTQYF. The CDR3, as DNA: TGTGCCAGCAGCGTAGCCCCTGGGCGGGGCACAGATACGCAGTATTTT.

The CDR3 protein is CASSRYGTGDYEQYF. The CDR3 nucleotides read TGTGCCAGCAGCCGCTATGGGACAGGGGACTACGAGCAGTACTTC. V usage is TRBV6-5 and J usage is TRBJ2-7; 10 bases match TRBD1. This CDR3 comprises 15 residues. Germline V lookup: CDR1 MNHEY, CDR2 SVGAGI. V lost 6 bases to trimming and J lost 3 bases; unmatched junction nucleotides: 8.

The gene calls are TRBV20-1 and TRBJ1-4, with unresolved D. This CDR3 is built from 11 residues. The germline CDR1 and CDR2 sequences are DFQATT and SNEGSKA (reference sequence). Trimming took off 5 bases at V and 7 bases at J, with 8 bases between the two ends. The CDR3 loop is CSAGWSEKLFF. For the CDR3, the DNA is TGCAGTGCTGGCTGGAGTGAAAAACTGTTTTTT.

This clone was seen only once. The chain is built from TRBV2 and TRBJ2-3, with 8 bases aligning to TRBD2. Losses at the gene ends were 7 bases for V and 4 bases for J; bases not matched to a gene: 4. CDR1 and CDR2 from the germline V gene are SNHLY and FYNNEI. This CDR3 region has 13 residues. CDR3 amino acids: CASIGLAPDTQYF. CDR3 DNA sequence: TGTGCCAGCATAGGACTAGCCCCAGATACGCAGTATTTT.

This chain joins TRBV5-4 and TRBJ1-3, with 9 bases fitting TRBD1. The CDR3 spans 14 residues. Germline values: CDR1 SGHNT, CDR2 YYREEE (reference sequence). Trimming at V came to 2 bases and at J to 6 bases, leaving 3 bases not matched to a gene. As DNA, the CDR3 is TGTGCCAGCAGCTTACAGGGGGCTGAAAACACCATATATTTT. It codes for CASSLQGAENTIYF.

This chain joins TRBV12-3 or TRBV12-4 and TRBJ1-1; 9 bases line up with TRBD1. With V trimmed by 6 bases and J by 10 bases, 9 bases remained unmatched. This CDR3 spans 13 amino acids. This CDR3 reads CASSPGQGLRAFF. CDR3 nucleotide sequence: TGTGCCAGCAGCCCGGGACAGGGATTACGAGCTTTCTTT.

V gene TRBV27 combines with J gene TRBJ1-2; 7 nucleotides agree with TRBD1. The V gene end was trimmed by 0 bases and the J gene end by 3 bases; junction bases not matched to a gene: 10. CDR1 MNHEY and CDR2 SMNVEV come from the germline V gene (reference sequence). This CDR3 spans 17 amino acids. The chain's CDR3 is CASSLSMTGPVDYGYTF. The CDR3 DNA is TGTGCCAGCAGTTTATCGATGACAGGGCCCGTAGACTATGGCTACACCTTC.

V and J are TRBV3-1 (or the pseudogene TRBV3-2) and TRBJ2-3; D is perhaps TRBD2 (6 bases). Per the germline V gene, CDR1 is LGHDT and CDR2 is YNNKEL (reference sequence). The CDR3 totals 14 residues. The V end was cut by 4 bases, the J end by 2 bases, with 10 bases between. As DNA, the CDR3 is TGTGCCAGCAGCCGCCGGGACTCCACAGATACGCAGTATTTT. Its translation: CASSRRDSTDTQYF.

The chain joins TRBV12-5 to TRBJ1-3; the D gene is possibly TRBD1 (6 bases). The CDR3 contains 15 residues. V shed 6 bases and J shed 0 bases, with 12 bases lying between them. Germline-derived CDR1 and CDR2 are LGHNT and FRNRAP. The CDR3 here is CASGNRVSSGNTIYF. As DNA, the CDR3 is TGTGCTAGTGGAAACAGGGTCAGCTCTGGAAACACCATATATTTT. Full variable domain (missing parts from reference TRBV12-5 and TRBJ1-3): DARVTQTPRHKVTEMGQEVTMRCQPILGHNTVFWYRQTMMQGLELLAYFRNRAPLDDSGMPKDRFSAEMPDATLATLKIQPSEPRDSAVYFCASGNRVSSGNTIYFGEGSWLTVV.

This chain connects TRBV6-5 to TRBJ1-5, with D tentatively TRBD1 (5 bases). V lost 6 bases to trimming and J lost 4 bases, with 16 bases between them. Per the germline V gene, CDR1 is MNHEY and CDR2 is SVGAGI. This CDR3 spans 15 amino acids. The CDR3 DNA sequence: TGTGCCAGCAGGTTCGACAGAACCCCAAATCAGCCCCAGCATTTT. This gives the protein CASRFDRTPNQPQHF.

The rearrangement links TRBV7-2 to TRBJ2-3, with TRBD1 matching over 9 bases. This CDR3 contains 14 residues. Germline trimming cut 6 bases from V and 1 base from J; bases unmatched to any gene: 2. Germline V gene sequence: CDR1 SGHTA, CDR2 FQGNSA. The DNA for the CDR3 is TGTGCCAGCAGGCGGGACAGGGGCACAGATACGCAGTATTTT. It specifies CASRRDRGTDTQYF.

The gene calls are TRBV12-3 or TRBV12-4 and TRBJ1-2; D perhaps matches TRBD1 (6 bases). The CDR3 has 11 amino acids. V lost 6 bases to trimming and J lost 8 bases, with 10 bases between them. The CDR3, as DNA: TGTGCCAGCAGCCACAGGGACGGCTACACCTTC. Its protein product is CASSHRDGYTF.

The CDR3 bases are TGTGCCAGTAGTATTCTAGGGGGCGCCAATGGCTACACCTTC. Translation gives CASSILGGANGYTF. The chain joins TRBV19 to TRBJ1-2, with 7 bases lining up with TRBD1. Unmatched junction bases numbered 7, after V lost 3 bases and J lost 6 bases. In germline, CDR1 is LNHDA, CDR2 SQIVND (reference sequence). CDR3 length: 14 residues. The full variable domain, its missing parts supplied by reference TRBV19 and TRBJ1-2, is DGGITQSPKYLFRKEGQNVTLSCEQNLNHDAMYWYRQDPGQGLRLIYYSQIVNDFQKGDIAEGYSVSREKKESFPLTVTSAQKNPTAFYLCASSILGGANGYTFGSGTRLTVV.

The V and J genes are TRBV24-1 and TRBJ1-2, with TRBD1 as a possible D gene (6 bases). V dropped 3 bases and J dropped 5 bases, with 12 bases sitting between them. Germline V gives CDR1 KGHDR, CDR2 SFDVKD. The CDR3 consists of 14 residues. This chain's CDR3 is CATSDTGQPYGYTF. The DNA of the CDR3 is TGTGCCACCAGTGATACAGGACAGCCGTATGGCTACACCTTC.